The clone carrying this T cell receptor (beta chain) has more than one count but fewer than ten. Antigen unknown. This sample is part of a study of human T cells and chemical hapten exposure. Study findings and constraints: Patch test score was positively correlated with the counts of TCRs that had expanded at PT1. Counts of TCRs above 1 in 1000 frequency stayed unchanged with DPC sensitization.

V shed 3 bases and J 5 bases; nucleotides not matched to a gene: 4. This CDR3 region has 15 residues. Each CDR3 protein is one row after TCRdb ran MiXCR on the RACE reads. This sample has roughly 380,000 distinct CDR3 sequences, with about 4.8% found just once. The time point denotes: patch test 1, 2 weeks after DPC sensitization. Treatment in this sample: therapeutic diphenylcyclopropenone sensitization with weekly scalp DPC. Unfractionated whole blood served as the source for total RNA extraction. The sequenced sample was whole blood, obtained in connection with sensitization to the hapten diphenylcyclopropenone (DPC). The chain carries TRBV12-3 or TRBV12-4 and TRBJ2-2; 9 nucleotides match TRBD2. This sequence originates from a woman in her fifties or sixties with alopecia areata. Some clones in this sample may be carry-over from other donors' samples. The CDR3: CASSFASGTTGELFF. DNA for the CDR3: TGTGCCAGCAGTTTTGCTAGCGGGACAACCGGGGAGCTGTTTTTT.